This is a list of T cell receptor beta chains from one sample in a study of tumor-infiltrating lymphocytes in primary liver carcinoma. One entry per CDR3 protein results from TCRdb running MiXCR on the multiplex PCR reads. The sample yields 75,000 to 80,000 distinct CDR3 sequences, around 66% seen once. Sequencing was carried out using tumor-adjacent normal liver tissue. The receptors derive from a man aged 35-49 years with primary liver carcinoma and hepatitis B virus infection. CDR3s include the opening cysteine and the closing phenylalanine or tryptophan. The D gene is left open where the match is weak. The listing skips clone size in some rows; elsewhere it reads once, few, many or a size class.

DNA,CDR3,D,length,V,J,size
TGTGCCAGCAGCCCTCGGACTAGCAGGGGGACCCCCTACAATGAGCAGTTCTTC,CASSPRTSRGTPYNEQFF,NA,18,TRBV11-2,TRBJ2-1,once
TGTGCCAGCAGTTACGCGCTAGCGAGAGGCGGGGAGCTGTATTTT,CASSYALARGGELYF,NA,15,TRBV6-2/TRBV6-3,TRBJ2-2,NA
TGTGCCAGCAGCGGGAGGAGGTCCCACTACAATGAGCAGTTATTC,CASSGRRSHYNEQLF,TRBD2,15,TRBV12-3/TRBV12-4,TRBJ2-1,NA
TGTGCCAGCAGCTTTAGCGGGATCAACACCGGGGAGCTGTTTTTT,CASSFSGINTGELFF,TRBD2,15,TRBV7-9,TRBJ2-2,many
TGCGCCAGCAGCCAAACTACACAGGGGGCCGGCAATCAGCCCCAGCATTTT,CASSQTTQGAGNQPQHF,TRBD1,17,TRBV4-3,TRBJ1-5,few
TGTGCCAGCAGTCCCCCGACAGGGTCCCATCTCCTAGAGACCTTC,CASSPPTGSHLLETF,TRBD1,15,TRBV6-1,TRBJ1-2,NA
TGTTCCAGCAGCCCGCTTGGAGGCTCAGCGGTCTCCTATAGTGAGCAGTTCTTC,CSSSPLGGSAVSYSEQFF,NA,18,TRBV7-8,TRBJ2-1,NA
TGTGCCAGCACCCTGAGTCGAAGTCCCGTGCAGTACTTC,CASTLSRSPVQYF,NA,13,TRBV6-6,TRBJ2-7,NA
TGTGCCAGTAGGTTCTACGAGGGTAGCACGGATACGCAGTATTTT,CASRFYEGSTDTQYF,NA,15,TRBV11-2,TRBJ2-3,NA
TGTGCCAGTAGCCAAGATATAGTGGGAGCCTCCTACGAGCAGTACTTC,CASSQDIVGASYEQYF,NA,16,TRBV4-2,TRBJ2-7,NA
TGTGCCAGCAGGGGGACAGGGGTGATCGAGCAATACTTC,CASRGTGVIEQYF,TRBD1,13,TRBV6-1,TRBJ2-7,NA